The 20 T cell receptor beta chains listed next were all sequenced from one sample in a study of T cell changes during pregnancy in multiple sclerosis (dated by TCRdb to the late 2010s). The library was built by means of the immunoSEQ multiplex PCR assay. Imported from immuneACCESS, the table was reduced by TCRdb to in-frame sequences with V and J called. These copies leave out some clones; in studies compared against another copy, an unresolved V gene accounts for under half, and the cause of the remainder is not known. Present in this sample are tens of thousands of clones, around 90% of which were seen just once. The top ten clonotypes cover about 2.9% of the sample. The sample in question was peripheral blood, obtained in the third trimester of pregnancy. The receptors come from a female donor in good health, enrolled as a control in a pregnancy study.

The chain is built from TRBV28 and TRBJ1-1; 8 nucleotides align to TRBD1. V lost 3 bases and J lost 3; bases outside the gene matches: 6. The CDR3 sequence is 15 residues long. CDR1 is MDHEN, CDR2 SYDVKM, per germline. CDR3 sequence: CASSFRTGLDTEAFF. The DNA of the CDR3 is TGTGCCAGCAGTTTTCGGACAGGGCTGGACACTGAAGCTTTCTTT.

The rearrangement links TRBV5-6 to TRBJ2-7; 7 positions match TRBD1. V trimming: 3 bases; J trimming: 4 bases; junction bases outside the gene matches: 10. Germline CDR1 and CDR2: SGHDT and YYEEEE. This CDR3 comprises 15 residues. The CDR3 protein is CASSSTGETRYEQYF. Here the CDR3 DNA reads TGTGCCAGCAGCTCCACAGGGGAGACCAGATACGAGCAGTACTTC. The variable domain in full, completed from reference TRBV5-6 and TRBJ2-7, reads DAGVTQSPTHLIKTRGQQVTLRCSPKSGHDTVSWYQQALGQGPQFIFQYYEEEERQRGNFPDRFSGHQFPNYSSELNVNALLLGDSALYLCASSSTGETRYEQYFGPGTRLTVT.

The chain employs TRBV7-9 and TRBJ2-6; 7 positions match TRBD1. CDR1 is SEHNR and CDR2 is FQNEAQ in the germline V gene (reference sequence). With 6 bases clipped from V and 18 bases from J, the junction kept 14 bases outside the gene matches. The CDR3 extends over 13 amino acids. CDR3 coding DNA: TGTGCCAGCAGACCCTCTACAGGGGAGTCACCGACTTTC. Translated: CASRPSTGESPTF.

This clone was counted a single time. The DNA for the CDR3 is TGTGCCAGCAGTGAAAAGGAGGGGACAGGGGGCGCGAAGAACACTGAAGCTTTCTTT. This codes for CASSEKEGTGGAKNTEAFF. The chain combines TRBV6-1 with TRBJ1-1; 12 bases are shared with TRBD1. V lost 2 bases and J lost 1; bases outside the gene matches: 11. Germline V lookup: CDR1 MNHNS, CDR2 SASEGT. The CDR3 sequence is 19 residues long.

The chain uses TRBV18 and TRBJ2-5, with TRBD1 matching 7 bases. CDR3 size: 13 residues. V lost 4 bases, J lost 5 bases, and 4 bases stayed unmatched. CDR1 is KGHSH and CDR2 is LQKENI in the germline V gene. The CDR3 region has the DNA TGTGCCAGCTCACGAGGGGGCCGGGAGACCCAGTACTTC. Amino acids: CASSRGGRETQYF.

V is TRBV9 and J is TRBJ1-1; a possible D gene is TRBD1 (5 bases). V was pared by 4 bases and J by 8 bases, with 21 bases between. Germline V CDR1 and CDR2: SGDLS, YYNGEE. The length of the CDR3 is 15 residues. The CDR3 loop reads CASSPGTGMGGEAFF. CDR3 nucleotides: TGTGCCAGCAGCCCAGGGACGGGGATGGGGGGGGAAGCTTTCTTT.

J is TRBJ1-2 and V is TRBV19; D is unresolved. Germline assignment: CDR1 LNHDA and CDR2 SQIVND (reference sequence). V was cut by 3 bases and J by 0 bases, with 14 bases left in between. The CDR3 loop spans 16 amino acids. The CDR3 nucleotides read TGTGCCAGTAGTATCGTGGCCCGCGGGCCTAACTATGGCTACACCTTC. Translated, it gives CASSIVARGPNYGYTF.

V usage is TRBV9 and J usage is TRBJ2-5; no clear D. The CDR3 runs to 12 residues. CDR1 and CDR2 (germline): SGDLS, YYNGEE. The ends were cut back, 2 bases at V and 5 bases at J, with 7 bases in the middle. The CDR3: CASSVLEETQYF. CDR3 sequence (DNA): TGTGCCAGCAGCGTCCTAGAGGAGACCCAGTACTTC.

The chain has TRBV6-6 and TRBJ2-7, with 10 bases matching TRBD2. The CDR3 covers 13 residues. Unmatched junction bases numbered 2, after V lost 8 bases and J lost 1 base. Germline values: CDR1 MNHNY, CDR2 SVGAGI (reference sequence). The CDR3 sequence is CASATSGSYEQYF. CDR3 nucleotides: TGTGCCAGCGCGACTAGCGGGTCCTACGAGCAGTACTTC.

CDR3 residues: CASSLTGVVTEAFF. CDR3 in DNA: TGTGCCAGCAGCCTCACAGGGGTGGTGACTGAAGCTTTCTTT. The V call is TRBV5-4, the J call TRBJ1-1; 7 bases align to TRBD1. CDR1 and CDR2 from the germline V gene are SGHNT and YYREEE (reference sequence). V lost 4 bases to trimming and J lost 5 bases; unmatched junction nucleotides: 8. CDR3 length: 14 amino acids.

The chain has TRBV13 and TRBJ2-3, with 10 nucleotides matching TRBD2. This CDR3 has 17 residues. Germline-derived CDR1 and CDR2 are PRHDT and FYEKMQ (reference sequence). V shed 4 bases, J shed 0 bases, and the junction held 7 bases outside the gene matches. CDR3 region: CASSSLRLAGSTDTQYF. CDR3 sequence (DNA): TGTGCCAGCAGCTCACTAAGACTAGCGGGTAGCACAGATACGCAGTATTTT.

The CDR3 is CAISLPGRSYEQYF. The CDR3 bases are TGTGCCATCAGCCTCCCAGGGCGCTCCTACGAGCAGTACTTC. The V call is TRBV10-3, the J call TRBJ2-7; a weak D match, TRBD1 (5 bases). The ends were cut back, 6 bases at V and 0 bases at J, with 12 bases in the middle. This CDR3 spans 14 amino acids. CDR1 is ENHRY, CDR2 SYGVKD, per germline.

The rearrangement joins TRBV5-1 to TRBJ2-3, with no clear D. The CDR3 runs 15 residues. The germline CDR1 and CDR2 sequences are SGHRS and YFSETQ. V lost 1 base, J lost 1 base, and 10 bases lay in between. The CDR3 DNA follows: TGCGCCAGCAGCTTGAATCCCCTTGGCACAGATACGCAGTATTTT. It translates to CASSLNPLGTDTQYF.

The rearrangement uses TRBV27 and TRBJ1-1; TRBD1 matches at 8 bases. The germline gives CDR1 MNHEY, CDR2 SMNVEV (reference sequence). Germline trimming cut 6 bases from V and 2 bases from J; bases unmatched to any gene: 5. The CDR3 has 14 amino acids. The CDR3 region has the DNA TGTGCCAGCAGGGGACAGGCGGGAAACACTGAAGCTTTCTTT. It yields the protein CASRGQAGNTEAFF.

The chain combines TRBV6-1 with TRBJ1-2; TRBD1 agrees at 7 bases. Germline values: CDR1 MNHNS, CDR2 SASEGT. V dropped 1 base and J dropped 7; count of bases not matched to a gene: 6. The CDR3 loop spans 14 amino acids. CDR3 amino acids: CASSEGDRVGGYTF. In nucleotides, the CDR3 is TGTGCCAGCAGTGAAGGAGACAGGGTAGGTGGCTACACCTTC.

The chain recombines TRBV7-2 with TRBJ2-3; weak D call: TRBD2 (5 bases). V was pared by 4 bases and J by 4 bases, with 24 bases between. The CDR3 sequence is 18 residues long. Germline V gene sequence: CDR1 SGHTA, CDR2 FQGNSA. The CDR3 coding sequence is TGTGCCAGCAGCTCCGCCTTTAGGACTCCCTTAAAGGCAGATACGCAGTATTTT. Translation: CASSSAFRTPLKADTQYF.

This clone was observed a single time. V usage is TRBV6-1 and J usage is TRBJ2-2; D remains unclear. V lost 4 bases, J lost 8 bases, and 17 bases lay in between. The length of the CDR3 is 15 residues. Germline V gene data show CDR1 as MNHNS and CDR2 as SASEGT. The CDR3 nucleotides are TGTGCCAGCAGTGTGGCTAGTCTTTATTCGGGGGAGCTGTTTTTT. It encodes CASSVASLYSGELFF.

V is TRBV7-9 and J is TRBJ1-1; TRBD1 is a possible D gene (5 bases). V was cut by 3 bases and J by 0 bases, with 8 bases left in between. CDR1 is SEHNR and CDR2 is FQNEAQ in the germline V gene (reference sequence). The CDR3 is 14 amino acids. This CDR3 reads CASSFKTVNTEAFF. DNA for the CDR3: TGTGCCAGCAGCTTTAAGACAGTGAACACTGAAGCTTTCTTT. Drawing the rest from reference TRBV7-9 and TRBJ1-1, the complete variable domain is DTGVSQNPRHKITKRGQNVTFRCDPISEHNRLYWYRQTLGQGPEFLTYFQNEAQLEKSRLLSDRFSAERPKGSFSTLEIQRTEQGDSAMYLCASSFKTVNTEAFFGQGTRLTVV.

The chain employs TRBV21-1 and TRBJ2-2; TRBD1 is the table's D call, not checked against the DNA. TRBV21-1 is a known pseudogene. This CDR3 is 15 amino acids long. CDR3 nucleotide sequence: TGTGCCAGCAGCAAAGTGCGACAGACGGCGAAGGAGCTGTTTTTT. Amino acids: CASSKVRQTAKELFF.

This chain joins TRBV19 and TRBJ2-5; TRBD1 is a possible D gene (6 bases). V lost 5 bases to trimming and J lost 5 bases, with 15 bases between them. This CDR3 region has 14 residues. CDR1 is LNHDA and CDR2 is SQIVND in the germline V gene (reference sequence). CDR3 nucleotides: TGTGCCAGTAGTGTCCGACAGGACTGGGAGACCCAGTACTTC. Translated: CASSVRQDWETQYF.